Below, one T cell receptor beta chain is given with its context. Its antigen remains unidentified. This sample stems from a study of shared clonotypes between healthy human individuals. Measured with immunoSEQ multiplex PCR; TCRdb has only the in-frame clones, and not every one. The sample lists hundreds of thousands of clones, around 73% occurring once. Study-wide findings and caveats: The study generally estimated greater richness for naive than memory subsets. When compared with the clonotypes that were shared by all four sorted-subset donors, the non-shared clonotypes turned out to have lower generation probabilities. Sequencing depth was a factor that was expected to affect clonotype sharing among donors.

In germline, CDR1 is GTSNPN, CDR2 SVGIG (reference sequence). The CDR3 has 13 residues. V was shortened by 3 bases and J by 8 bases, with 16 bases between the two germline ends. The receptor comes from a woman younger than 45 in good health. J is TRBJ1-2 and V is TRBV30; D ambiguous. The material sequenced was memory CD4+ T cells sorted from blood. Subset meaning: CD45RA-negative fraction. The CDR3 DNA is TGTGCCTGGAGAGGTCTGGACGCGGGGGGCTACACCTTC. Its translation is CAWRGLDAGGYTF.